These T cell receptor beta chains were read from a single sample in a study of T cell responses to AZD1222 COVID-19 vaccine. Assay used: immunoSEQ multiplex PCR; TCRdb lists only in-frame clones, some missing. The profile shows more than 95,000 clones, about 86% of them singletons. The sample consisted of peripheral blood, taken 28 days after the second AZD1222 dose. The source of these receptors is an adult who received the AZD1222 COVID-19 vaccine. Each CDR3 is given with its conserved first and last residue. The order of the fields is clone size, V gene, J gene, D gene, CDR3 DNA, CDR3 protein. The D gene is left open where the match is weak. Size values are once, few and many counts, or a class for expanded clones, and some rows have none.

abundance: NA; v_gene: TRBV6-2/TRBV6-3; j_gene: TRBJ2-1; d_gene: TRBD2; CDR3nt: TGTGCCAGCAGCCCGGGACTAGCGGGAGGCAGAGCCCATGAGCAGTTCTTC; CDR3aa: CASSPGLAGGRAHEQFF
abundance: NA; v_gene: TRBV10-3; j_gene: TRBJ1-5; d_gene: TRBD1; CDR3nt: TGTGCCATCACCGACAGGGAATATCAGCCCCAGCATTTT; CDR3aa: CAITDREYQPQHF
abundance: NA; v_gene: TRBV10-3; j_gene: TRBJ1-3; d_gene: NA; CDR3nt: TGTGCCATCAGCAGGAGCCACACCATATATTTT; CDR3aa: CAISRSHTIYF
abundance: once; v_gene: TRBV19; j_gene: TRBJ1-5; d_gene: NA; CDR3nt: TGTGCCAGTACCCCCCGATCGGGAAGCAATCAGCCCCAGCATTTT; CDR3aa: CASTPRSGSNQPQHF
abundance: NA; v_gene: TRBV11-2; j_gene: TRBJ2-2; d_gene: NA; CDR3nt: TGTGCCAGCAGCTCCATCCAAGGGCCGGCCGGGGAGCTGTTTTTT; CDR3aa: CASSSIQGPAGELFF
abundance: NA; v_gene: TRBV7-8; j_gene: TRBJ1-3; d_gene: NA; CDR3nt: TGTGCCAGCAGGATCACATACGGAAACACCATATATTTT; CDR3aa: CASRITYGNTIYF
abundance: NA; v_gene: TRBV13; j_gene: TRBJ1-1; d_gene: NA; CDR3nt: TGTGCCAGCAGCTTAGGGCAGAAGAACACTGAAGCTTTCTTT; CDR3aa: CASSLGQKNTEAFF
abundance: NA; v_gene: TRBV5-1; j_gene: TRBJ1-5; d_gene: NA; CDR3nt: TGCGCCAGCAGCTTGGAAGGGCAGGGCAATCAGCCCCAGCATTTT; CDR3aa: CASSLEGQGNQPQHF
abundance: NA; v_gene: TRBV5-1; j_gene: TRBJ2-1; d_gene: NA; CDR3nt: TGCGCCAGCAGCGATCGAGGGAATGAGCAGTTCTTC; CDR3aa: CASSDRGNEQFF
abundance: NA; v_gene: TRBV3-1/TRBV3-2; j_gene: TRBJ2-7; d_gene: NA; CDR3nt: TGTGCCAGCAGCATCCGGGGTGGGGCTTTCGAGCAGTACTTC; CDR3aa: CASSIRGGAFEQYF
abundance: few; v_gene: TRBV6-5; j_gene: TRBJ2-3; d_gene: NA; CDR3nt: TGTGCCAGCAGTACGACCCTCACAGATACGCAGTATTTT; CDR3aa: CASSTTLTDTQYF
abundance: NA; v_gene: TRBV19; j_gene: TRBJ1-5; d_gene: TRBD1; CDR3nt: TGTGCCAGTAGTATTTGGACAGGGGATCAGCCCCAGCATTTT; CDR3aa: CASSIWTGDQPQHF
abundance: few; v_gene: TRBV20-1; j_gene: TRBJ2-7; d_gene: NA; CDR3nt: TGCAGTGCTCGCCGGGCCCAAGAGCAGTACTTC; CDR3aa: CSARRAQEQYF
abundance: NA; v_gene: TRBV11-2; j_gene: TRBJ1-6; d_gene: NA; CDR3nt: TGTGCCAGCAGCTTGCGGCCGGGACGCTCCTATAATTCACCCCTCCACTTT; CDR3aa: CASSLRPGRSYNSPLHF
abundance: NA; v_gene: TRBV28; j_gene: TRBJ1-4; d_gene: TRBD1; CDR3nt: TGTGCCAGCAGTGGGACAGGGGCAGCTAATGAAAAACTGTTTTTT; CDR3aa: CASSGTGAANEKLFF
abundance: NA; v_gene: TRBV4-2; j_gene: TRBJ2-3; d_gene: TRBD2; CDR3nt: TGTGCCAGCAGCCAAGACGGGCGGGAGGTCGGGGTAGATACGCAGTATTTT; CDR3aa: CASSQDGREVGVDTQYF
abundance: NA; v_gene: TRBV4-1; j_gene: TRBJ2-7; d_gene: TRBD1; CDR3nt: TGCGCCAGCAGCCAGGAGGACAGGACGACCTACGAGCAGTACTTC; CDR3aa: CASSQEDRTTYEQYF
abundance: NA; v_gene: TRBV11-1; j_gene: TRBJ2-7; d_gene: NA; CDR3nt: TGTGCCAGCAGCCCGAAACAGGCTAATTTGTACGAGCAGTACTTC; CDR3aa: CASSPKQANLYEQYF
abundance: NA; v_gene: TRBV4-2; j_gene: TRBJ1-5; d_gene: NA; CDR3nt: TGTGCCAGCAGCCAAGGGGGGTATAGCAATCAGCCCCAGCATTTT; CDR3aa: CASSQGGYSNQPQHF
abundance: once; v_gene: TRBV9; j_gene: TRBJ1-5; d_gene: TRBD1; CDR3nt: TGTGCCAGCAGCGTAGGGGCAGGGGGTCGCAATCAGCCCCAGCATTTT; CDR3aa: CASSVGAGGRNQPQHF
abundance: NA; v_gene: TRBV18; j_gene: TRBJ1-2; d_gene: NA; CDR3nt: TGTGCCAGCTCACCAAGCGGGGGAGGGCTTGATGGCTACACCTTC; CDR3aa: CASSPSGGGLDGYTF
abundance: NA; v_gene: TRBV10-3; j_gene: TRBJ2-3; d_gene: TRBD2; CDR3nt: TGTGCCATCAGTGAGTCGGAGCGGGGGGGCCTCACAGATACGCAGTATTTT; CDR3aa: CAISESERGGLTDTQYF
abundance: NA; v_gene: TRBV28; j_gene: TRBJ1-5; d_gene: NA; CDR3nt: TGTGCCAGCAGTTTGGGCAGACGGTGGTCGCCCCAGCATTTT; CDR3aa: CASSLGRRWSPQHF
abundance: NA; v_gene: TRBV11-1; j_gene: TRBJ1-5; d_gene: NA; CDR3nt: TGTGCCAGCAGCCCTGGAGGGGGTATCGGTCAGCCCCAGCATTTT; CDR3aa: CASSPGGGIGQPQHF
abundance: NA; v_gene: TRBV3-1/TRBV3-2; j_gene: TRBJ2-7; d_gene: NA; CDR3nt: TGTGCCAGCAGCCAAGAAGGGAAGCGCGAGCAGTACTTC; CDR3aa: CASSQEGKREQYF
abundance: NA; v_gene: TRBV7-9; j_gene: TRBJ1-1; d_gene: NA; CDR3nt: TGTGCCAGCAGCTTAGCGGTAGGGAGGAACACTGAAGCTTTCTTT; CDR3aa: CASSLAVGRNTEAFF
abundance: NA; v_gene: TRBV9; j_gene: TRBJ2-4; d_gene: NA; CDR3nt: TGTGCCAGCAGCGTAGGGATTTTGGACTCTGGAAACATTCAGTACTTC; CDR3aa: CASSVGILDSGNIQYF